The source of this T cell receptor (beta chain) is a study of T-cell reconstitution after alpha-beta-depleted transplantation in children. General study points: After transplant, at about two months, alpha-beta T cells were reportedly derived from several hundred expanded graft clones. Among T cells one year after transplant, newly produced cells accounted for most counts and diversity.

Molecular barcoding with unique molecular identifiers was used for the TCRbeta library. TCRdb recomputed calls from the PCR reads with MiXCR, one row per CDR3 protein. The data hold some 110,000 distinct CDR3 sequences, with under 13% observed a single time. CDR1 and CDR2 (germline): SGHTA, FQGNSA. CDR3 size: 16 residues. V was pared by 5 bases and J by 3 bases, with 7 bases of the junction left unmatched. This clonotype was seen repeatedly, ten times or more. No antigen is known for it. The J gene is TRBJ2-3, the V gene TRBV7-2, with TRBD2 matching 11 bases. Sequenced material: PBMCs, taken before TCRalphabeta/CD19-depleted stem cell transplant. This receptor was identified in a boy aged 2 to 10 with acute lymphoblastic leukemia, due to receive a stem cell transplant. As DNA, the CDR3 is TGTGCCAGCAGCCCCAAGACTAGCGGGGATACAGATACGCAGTATTTT. This gives the protein CASSPKTSGDTDTQYF.